This T cell receptor (beta chain) was observed in a study of blood T cells in healthy people across ages. The CDR3 runs 14 residues. CDR1 is SGHTA and CDR2 is FQGNSA in the germline V gene. Trimming removed 3 bases from V and 8 bases from J; junction bases left unmatched: 6. A J-beta primer mix and a sample-barcoded 5' primer were used in a second PCR of about 7 to 12 cycles. MiXCR was run by TCRdb on the 5' RACE reads, yielding one entry per CDR3 protein. The data hold some 550,000 distinct CDR3 sequences, with roughly 43% observed a single time. This clonotype was seen only a few times. Its antigen remains unknown. General study points: Across samples, TCR beta diversity tracked strongly with naive T cell percentage.

Material: blood. The sequence was obtained from an elderly man in good health. The chain combines TRBV7-2 with TRBJ1-2, with 10 nucleotides matching TRBD1. The CDR3 spells CASSFSGTGDGYTF. The CDR3 region has the DNA TGTGCCAGCAGCTTTTCCGGGACAGGGGACGGCTACACCTTC.